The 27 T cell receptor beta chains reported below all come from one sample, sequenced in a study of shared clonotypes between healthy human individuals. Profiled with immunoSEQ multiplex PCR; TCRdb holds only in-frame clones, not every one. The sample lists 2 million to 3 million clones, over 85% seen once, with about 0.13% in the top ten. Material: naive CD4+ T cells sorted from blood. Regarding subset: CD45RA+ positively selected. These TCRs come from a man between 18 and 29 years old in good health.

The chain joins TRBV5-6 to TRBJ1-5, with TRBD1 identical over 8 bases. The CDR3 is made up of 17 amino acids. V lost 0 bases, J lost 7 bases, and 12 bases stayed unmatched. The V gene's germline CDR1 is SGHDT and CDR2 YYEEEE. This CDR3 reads CASSLVFGDRPNQPQHF. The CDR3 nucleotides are TGTGCCAGCAGCTTGGTCTTCGGGGACAGGCCTAACCAGCCCCAGCATTTT.

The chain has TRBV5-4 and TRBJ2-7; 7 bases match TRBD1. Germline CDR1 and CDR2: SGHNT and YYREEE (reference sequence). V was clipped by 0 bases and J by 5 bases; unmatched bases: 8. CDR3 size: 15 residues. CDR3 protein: CASSLAARGIHEQYF. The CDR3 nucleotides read TGTGCCAGCAGCTTGGCCGCCAGGGGGATCCACGAGCAGTACTTC.

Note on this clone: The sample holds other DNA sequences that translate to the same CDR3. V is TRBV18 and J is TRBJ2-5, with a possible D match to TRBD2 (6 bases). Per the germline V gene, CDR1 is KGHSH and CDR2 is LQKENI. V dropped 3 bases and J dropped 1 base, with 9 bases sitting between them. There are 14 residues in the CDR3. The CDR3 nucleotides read TGTGCCAGCTCACCCGGAGGGCCCCAAGAGACCCAGTACTTC. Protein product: CASSPGGPQETQYF.

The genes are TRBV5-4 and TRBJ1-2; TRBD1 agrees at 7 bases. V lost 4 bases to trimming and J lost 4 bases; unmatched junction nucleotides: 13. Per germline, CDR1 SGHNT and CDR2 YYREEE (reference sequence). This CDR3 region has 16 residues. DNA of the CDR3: TGTGCCAGCAGCAGAGAGAACAGGGGCCCCTCCTATGGCTACACCTTC. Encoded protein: CASSRENRGPSYGYTF.

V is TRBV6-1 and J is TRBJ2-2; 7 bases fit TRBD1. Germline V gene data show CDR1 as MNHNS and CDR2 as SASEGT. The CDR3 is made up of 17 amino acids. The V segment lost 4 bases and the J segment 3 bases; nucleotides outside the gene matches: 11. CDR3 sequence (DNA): TGTGCCAGCAGTGGACAGGGTACGCATCTTGACACCGGGGAGCTGTTTTTT. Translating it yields CASSGQGTHLDTGELFF.

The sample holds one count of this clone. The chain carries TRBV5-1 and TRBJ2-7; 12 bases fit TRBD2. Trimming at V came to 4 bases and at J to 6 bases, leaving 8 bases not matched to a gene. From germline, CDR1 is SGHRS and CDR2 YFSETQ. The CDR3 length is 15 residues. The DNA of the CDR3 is TGCGCCAGCAGCGTGGACACTAGCGGGGGGCGCGAGCAGTACTTC. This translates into CASSVDTSGGREQYF.

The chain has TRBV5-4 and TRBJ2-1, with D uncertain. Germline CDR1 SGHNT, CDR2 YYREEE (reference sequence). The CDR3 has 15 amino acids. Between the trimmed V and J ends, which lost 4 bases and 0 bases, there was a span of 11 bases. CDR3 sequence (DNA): TGTGCCAGCAGCCCCTCCCCAGGCTCCTACAATGAGCAGTTCTTC. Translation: CASSPSPGSYNEQFF.

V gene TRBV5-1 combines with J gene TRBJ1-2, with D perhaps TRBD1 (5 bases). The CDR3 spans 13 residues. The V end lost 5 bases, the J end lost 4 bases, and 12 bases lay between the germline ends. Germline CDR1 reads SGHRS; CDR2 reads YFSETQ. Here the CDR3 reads CASRQGASYGYTF. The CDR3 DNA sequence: TGCGCCAGCAGGCAGGGAGCGTCCTATGGCTACACCTTC.

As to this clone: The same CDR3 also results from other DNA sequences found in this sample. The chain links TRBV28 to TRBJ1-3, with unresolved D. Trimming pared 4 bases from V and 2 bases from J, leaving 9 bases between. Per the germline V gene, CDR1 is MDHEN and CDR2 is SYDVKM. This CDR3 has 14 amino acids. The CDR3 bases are TGTGCCAGCAGTTCGGGAGGTGCTGGAAACACCATATATTTT. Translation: CASSSGGAGNTIYF. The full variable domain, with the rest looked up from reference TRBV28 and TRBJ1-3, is DVKVTQSSRYLVKRTGEKVFLECVQDMDHENMFWYRQDPGLGLRLIYFSYDVKMKEKGDIPEGYSVSREKKERFSLILESASTNQTSMYLCASSSGGAGNTIYFGEGSWLTVV.

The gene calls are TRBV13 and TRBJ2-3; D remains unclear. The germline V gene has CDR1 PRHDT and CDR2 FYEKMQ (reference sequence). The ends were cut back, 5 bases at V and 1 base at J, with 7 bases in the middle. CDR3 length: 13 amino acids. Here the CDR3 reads CASSPRRTDTQYF. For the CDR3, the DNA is TGTGCCAGCAGCCCGAGGCGCACAGATACGCAGTATTTT.

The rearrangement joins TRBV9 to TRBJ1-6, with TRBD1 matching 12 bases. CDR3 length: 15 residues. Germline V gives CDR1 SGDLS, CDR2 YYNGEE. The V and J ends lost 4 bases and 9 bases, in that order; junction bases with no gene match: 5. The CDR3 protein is CASSSGDRGPSPLHF. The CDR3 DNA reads TGTGCCAGCAGCTCCGGGGACAGGGGGCCTTCACCCCTCCACTTT.

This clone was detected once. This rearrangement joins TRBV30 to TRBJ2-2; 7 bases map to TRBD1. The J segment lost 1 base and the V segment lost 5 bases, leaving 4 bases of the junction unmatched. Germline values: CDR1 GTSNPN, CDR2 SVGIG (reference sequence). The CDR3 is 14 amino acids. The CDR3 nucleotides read TGTGCCTGGCCTGGGGACAGGAACACCGGGGAGCTGTTTTTT. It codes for CAWPGDRNTGELFF.

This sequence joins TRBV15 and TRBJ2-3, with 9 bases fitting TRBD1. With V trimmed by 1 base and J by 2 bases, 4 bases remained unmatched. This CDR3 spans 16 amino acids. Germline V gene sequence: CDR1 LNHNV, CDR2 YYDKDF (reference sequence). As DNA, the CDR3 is TGTGCCACCAGCAGAGTTAGGACAGGGGACACAGATACGCAGTATTTT. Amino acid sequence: CATSRVRTGDTDTQYF.

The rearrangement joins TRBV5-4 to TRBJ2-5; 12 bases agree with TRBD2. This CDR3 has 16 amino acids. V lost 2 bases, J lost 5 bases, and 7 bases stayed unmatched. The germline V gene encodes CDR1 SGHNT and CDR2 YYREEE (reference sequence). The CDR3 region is CASSFPTSGGEETQYF. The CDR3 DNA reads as TGTGCCAGCAGCTTCCCGACTAGCGGGGGTGAGGAGACCCAGTACTTC.

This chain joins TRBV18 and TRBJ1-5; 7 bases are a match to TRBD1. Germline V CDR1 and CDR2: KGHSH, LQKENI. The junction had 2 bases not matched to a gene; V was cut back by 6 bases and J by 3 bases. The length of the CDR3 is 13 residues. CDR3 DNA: TGTGCCAGCTCCGGGACAGACAATCAGCCCCAGCATTTT. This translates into CASSGTDNQPQHF.

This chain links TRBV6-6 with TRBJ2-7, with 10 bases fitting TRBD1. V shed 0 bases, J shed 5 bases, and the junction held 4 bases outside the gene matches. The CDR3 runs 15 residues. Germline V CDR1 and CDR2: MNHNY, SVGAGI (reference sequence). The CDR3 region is CASSYSTGGINEQYF. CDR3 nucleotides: TGTGCCAGCAGTTACTCGACAGGGGGCATCAACGAGCAGTACTTC.

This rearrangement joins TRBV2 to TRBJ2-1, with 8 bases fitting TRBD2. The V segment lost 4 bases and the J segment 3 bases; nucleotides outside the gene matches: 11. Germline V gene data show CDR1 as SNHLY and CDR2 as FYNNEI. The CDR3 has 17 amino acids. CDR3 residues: CASSAQAGTSLYNEQFF. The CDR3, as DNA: TGTGCCAGCAGTGCACAGGCCGGGACTAGTCTCTACAATGAGCAGTTCTTC.

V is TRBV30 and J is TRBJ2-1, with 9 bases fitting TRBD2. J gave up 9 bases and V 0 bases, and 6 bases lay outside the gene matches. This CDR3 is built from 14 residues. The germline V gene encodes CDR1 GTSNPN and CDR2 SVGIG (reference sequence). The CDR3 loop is CAWSVGAGGGEQFF. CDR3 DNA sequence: TGTGCCTGGAGTGTCGGAGCGGGAGGCGGTGAGCAGTTCTTC.

Here the CDR3 reads CASSGTTGDGYTF. For the CDR3, the DNA is TGTGCCAGCAGTGGCACGACAGGAGATGGCTACACCTTC. This chain links TRBV6-1 with TRBJ1-2; tentatively, D is TRBD1 (6 bases). CDR1 and CDR2 from the germline V gene are MNHNS and SASEGT. The CDR3 is 13 amino acids. Trimming stripped 4 bases from V and 6 bases from J, with 12 bases between.

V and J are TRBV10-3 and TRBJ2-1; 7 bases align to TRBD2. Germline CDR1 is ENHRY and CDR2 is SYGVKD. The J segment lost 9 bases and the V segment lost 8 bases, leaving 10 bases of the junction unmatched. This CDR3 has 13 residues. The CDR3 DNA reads TGTGCCATCGGCTCGGGAGGCGATAGTGAGCAGTTCTTC. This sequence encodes CAIGSGGDSEQFF.

In DNA form, the CDR3 reads TGTGCCAGCAGTTTGATCAACGGAGAGACCCAGTACTTC. Its protein is CASSLINGETQYF. The V call is TRBV2, the J call TRBJ2-5; D is unresolved. Trimming removed 5 bases from V and 4 bases from J, with 11 bases in between. Germline V gives CDR1 SNHLY, CDR2 FYNNEI. This CDR3 comprises 13 residues. The variable domain in full, with the rest retrieved from reference TRBV2 and TRBJ2-5, is EPEVTQTPSHQVTQMGQEVILRCVPISNHLYFYWYRQILGQKVEFLVSFYNNEISEKSEIFDDQFSVERPDGSNFTLKIRSTKLEDSAMYFCASSLINGETQYFGPGTRLLVL.

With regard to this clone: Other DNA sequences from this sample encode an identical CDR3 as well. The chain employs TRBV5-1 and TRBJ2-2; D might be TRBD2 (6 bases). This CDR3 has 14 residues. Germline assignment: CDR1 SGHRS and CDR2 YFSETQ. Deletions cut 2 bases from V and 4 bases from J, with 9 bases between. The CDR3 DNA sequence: TGCGCCAGCAGCTTTGACGGGAGCACCGGGGAGCTGTTTTTT. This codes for CASSFDGSTGELFF.

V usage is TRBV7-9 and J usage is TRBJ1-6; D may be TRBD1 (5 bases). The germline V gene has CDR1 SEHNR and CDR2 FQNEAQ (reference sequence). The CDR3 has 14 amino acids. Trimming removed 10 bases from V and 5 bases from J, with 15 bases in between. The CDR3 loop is CATNQGPDNSPLHF. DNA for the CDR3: TGTGCCACAAACCAGGGTCCGGATAATTCACCCCTCCACTTT.

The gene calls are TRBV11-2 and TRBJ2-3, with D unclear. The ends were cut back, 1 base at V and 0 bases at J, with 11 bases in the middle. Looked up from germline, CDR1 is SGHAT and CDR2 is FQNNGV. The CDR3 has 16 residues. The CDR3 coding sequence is TGTGCCAGCAGCTTAGCAGTATCTATTAGCACAGATACGCAGTATTTT. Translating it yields CASSLAVSISTDTQYF.

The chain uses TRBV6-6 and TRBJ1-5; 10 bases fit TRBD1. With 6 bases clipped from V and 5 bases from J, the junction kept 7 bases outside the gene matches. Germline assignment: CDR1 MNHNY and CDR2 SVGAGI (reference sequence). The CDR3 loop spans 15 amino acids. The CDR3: CASSPGTGVYQPQHF. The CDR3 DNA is TGTGCCAGCAGCCCCGGGACAGGGGTGTATCAGCCCCAGCATTTT.

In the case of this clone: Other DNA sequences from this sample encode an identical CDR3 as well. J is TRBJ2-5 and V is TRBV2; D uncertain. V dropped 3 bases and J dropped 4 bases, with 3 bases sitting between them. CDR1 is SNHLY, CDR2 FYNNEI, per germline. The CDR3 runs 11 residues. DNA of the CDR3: TGTGCCAGCAGTGAGGGAGAGACCCAGTACTTC. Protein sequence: CASSEGETQYF.

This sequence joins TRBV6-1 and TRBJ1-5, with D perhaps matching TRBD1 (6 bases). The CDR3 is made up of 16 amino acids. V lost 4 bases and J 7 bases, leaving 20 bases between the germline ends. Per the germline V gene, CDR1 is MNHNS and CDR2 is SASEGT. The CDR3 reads CASSAYSGAGSQPQHF. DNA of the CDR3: TGTGCCAGCAGTGCATATTCGGGGGCGGGGTCCCAGCCCCAGCATTTT.